This passage covers 30 T cell receptor beta chains from one sample sequenced in a study of shared clonotypes between healthy human individuals. Some clones are missing from TCRdb's copy, which holds only in-frame ones; the method was immunoSEQ multiplex PCR. This sample has around 700,000 clones, with around four fifths found just once. Sequencing was performed on memory CD4+ T cells sorted from blood. Subset described: CD45RA-negative fraction. These receptors were obtained from a woman aged 25 to 45 in good health.

Regarding this clone: The junction shows a germline mismatch at one end, possibly a read error. This rearrangement joins TRBV5-1 to TRBJ2-1; D may be TRBD1 (5 bases). Germline loops: CDR1 SGHRS, CDR2 YFSETQ. CDR3 length equals 15 residues. The CDR3 is CASSSDSSSYNKQFF. CDR3 sequence (DNA): TGCGCCAGCAGTTCCGACAGTAGCTCCTACAATAAGCAGTTCTTC.

The chain couples TRBV7-9 to TRBJ1-3; 7 bases match TRBD1. V lost 0 bases to trimming and J lost 4 bases; unmatched junction nucleotides: 3. Germline CDR1 is SEHNR and CDR2 is FQNEAQ (reference sequence). The CDR3 has 15 amino acids. The CDR3 reads CASSLAGGAGNTIYF. Written as DNA, the CDR3 is TGTGCCAGCAGCTTAGCAGGGGGCGCCGGAAACACCATATATTTT.

This clone has a handful of counts. The chain uses TRBV6-5 and TRBJ1-1, with TRBD1 as a possible D gene (5 bases). This CDR3 is built from 14 residues. V was trimmed by 0 bases and J by 4 bases, leaving 9 bases between them. Germline CDR1 is MNHEY and CDR2 is SVGAGI. The CDR3, as DNA: TGTGCCAGCAGTTACTCGGGGGGGGGCACTGAAGCTTTCTTT. Protein product: CASSYSGGGTEAFF.

This chain connects TRBV14 to TRBJ2-5; a possible D gene is TRBD1 (6 bases). The CDR3 is 16 residues long. From germline, CDR1 is SGHDN and CDR2 FVKESK. V gave up 1 base and J gave up 1 base, with 13 bases separating them. For the CDR3, the DNA is TGTGCCAGCAGCCAAGTTACAGGGAGAGGCCAAGAGACCCAGTACTTC. As protein: CASSQVTGRGQETQYF.

The J gene is TRBJ2-2, the V gene TRBV5-4, with 8 positions matching TRBD1. Germline values: CDR1 SGHNT, CDR2 YYREEE (reference sequence). Trimming cost V 4 bases and J 4 bases; bases outside gene matches: 6. This CDR3 has 15 residues. The DNA of the CDR3 is TGTGCCAGCAGCCGGACAGGGCGGATCACCGGGGAGCTGTTTTTT. This translates into CASSRTGRITGELFF.

The CDR3 DNA sequence: TGTGCCAGCTCACCAATGGCCCCTTCGGGCGCCGGGGAGCTGTTTTTT. Protein sequence: CASSPMAPSGAGELFF. This chain joins TRBV18 and TRBJ2-2, with no clear D. The germline gives CDR1 KGHSH, CDR2 LQKENI. CDR3 length: 16 residues. The V gene lost 2 bases and the J gene lost 6 bases, with 16 bases spanning the gap.

This chain joins TRBV15 and TRBJ1-1; D unclear. The germline V gene has CDR1 LNHNV and CDR2 YYDKDF (reference sequence). The germline V and J ends were trimmed by 0 bases and 7 bases, with 12 bases remaining between them. The CDR3 has 14 amino acids. The CDR3 DNA is TGTGCCACCAGCAGAGAAGAGACATTCCTTGAAGCTTTCTTT. This sequence encodes CATSREETFLEAFF.

This chain links TRBV11-2 with TRBJ1-1; D gene ambiguous. Trimming left V 7 bases short and J 3 bases short, with 12 bases between. The CDR3 totals 13 residues. Looked up from germline, CDR1 is SGHAT and CDR2 is FQNNGV. The CDR3 spells CASTGNLDTEAFF. Here the CDR3 DNA reads TGTGCCAGCACGGGGAACTTGGACACTGAAGCTTTCTTT.

This clone was observed at least ten times. This sample also contains other DNA sequences that code for the same CDR3. The CDR3 spells CASSSDSSSYNEQFF. CDR3 coding DNA: TGCGCCAGCAGCTCCGACAGCAGCTCCTACAATGAGCAGTTCTTC. The rearrangement links TRBV5-1 to TRBJ2-1, with D perhaps TRBD1 (5 bases). In germline, CDR1 is SGHRS, CDR2 YFSETQ. The CDR3 runs 15 residues. Trimming shortened V by 3 bases and J by 0 bases, and 10 bases separated the two germline ends.

This chain joins TRBV6-1 and TRBJ1-5, with TRBD1 identical over 12 bases. The CDR3 consists of 15 residues. Per germline, CDR1 MNHNS and CDR2 SASEGT. Unmatched junction bases numbered 3, after V lost 6 bases and J lost 3 bases. DNA for the CDR3: TGTGCCAGCAGGGGACAGGGGGCGATCAATCAGCCCCAGCATTTT. Its protein product is CASRGQGAINQPQHF.

This clone was seen more than once but under ten times. The V gene is TRBV18, the J gene TRBJ2-5, with D perhaps TRBD1 (5 bases). The CDR3 contains 13 residues. Germline values: CDR1 KGHSH, CDR2 LQKENI. V was shortened by 0 bases and J by 5 bases, with 7 bases between the two germline ends. The CDR3 spells CASSPPKGETQYF. The CDR3 DNA reads TGTGCCAGCTCACCACCTAAGGGGGAGACCCAGTACTTC.

The genes are TRBV10-3 and TRBJ2-7; tentatively, D is TRBD1 (5 bases). The CDR3 runs to 13 residues. Deletions cut 6 bases from V and 3 bases from J, with 12 bases between. The germline CDR1 and CDR2 sequences are ENHRY and SYGVKD. The CDR3 spells CAIRDNQVYEQYF. The CDR3 nucleotides are TGTGCCATCAGGGACAACCAGGTCTACGAGCAGTACTTC.

This chain joins TRBV5-1 and TRBJ2-5; TRBD1 is a possible D gene (6 bases). CDR1 and CDR2 (germline): SGHRS, YFSETQ. This CDR3 comprises 14 residues. The ends were cut back, 0 bases at V and 5 bases at J, with 11 bases in the middle. Here the CDR3 DNA reads TGCGCCAGCAGCTTGGACAGGGCTCCCGAGACCCAGTACTTC. It is translated as CASSLDRAPETQYF. Drawing the rest from reference TRBV5-1 and TRBJ2-5, the complete variable domain is KAGVTQTPRYLIKTRGQQVTLSCSPISGHRSVSWYQQTPGQGLQFLFEYFSETQRNKGNFPGRFSGRQFSNSRSEMNVSTLELGDSALYLCASSLDRAPETQYFGPGTRLLVL.

The chain uses TRBV9 and TRBJ2-7; maybe TRBD2 (6 bases). Between the trimmed V and J ends, which lost 4 bases and 4 bases, there was a span of 18 bases. CDR1 is SGDLS, CDR2 YYNGEE, per germline. The CDR3 runs 15 residues. CDR3 amino acids: CASSPGTGGAYEQYF. CDR3 nucleotides: TGTGCCAGCAGCCCTGGGACCGGGGGAGCATACGAGCAGTACTTC.

The chain employs TRBV25-1 and TRBJ2-7; 7 bases line up with TRBD2. CDR1 MGHDK and CDR2 SYGVNS come from the germline V gene. This CDR3 is built from 13 residues. Germline trimming cut 5 bases from V and 1 base from J; bases unmatched to any gene: 2. In nucleotides, the CDR3 is TGTGCCAGCAGTTGGGGGGGTTCCTACGAGCAGTACTTC. Translation gives CASSWGGSYEQYF.

This clone was seen just once. The DNA is omitted, as the CDR3 cannot be located on it reliably, and the CDR3 follows TCRdb's listing. The chain uses TRBV4-1 and TRBJ2-4; the table's D call of TRBD2 was not tested on the DNA. Both ends counted, the CDR3 spans 13 residues. Germline V gene sequence: CDR1 MGHRA, CDR2 YSYEKL. The CDR3 sequence: CASSQGVAGGSDF.

This chain uses TRBV2 with TRBJ2-3; 7 bases fit TRBD2. The CDR3 spans 15 residues. Germline V gene lookup returns CDR1 SNHLY and CDR2 FYNNEI. The ends lost 4 bases at V and 5 bases at J; junction bases unmatched: 9. The CDR3, as DNA: TGTGCCAGCAGTGGGGCGGGAGTAAGGAAAGATACGCAGTATTTT. It encodes CASSGAGVRKDTQYF.

This clone was found a few times. The V call is TRBV19, the J call TRBJ2-1; D may be TRBD2 (5 bases). This CDR3 is 18 amino acids long. Germline CDR1 and CDR2: LNHDA and SQIVND (reference sequence). V was trimmed by 0 bases and J by 3 bases, leaving 18 bases between them. The CDR3: CASSIEGRGRGGYNEQFF. CDR3 nucleotide sequence: TGTGCCAGTAGTATAGAGGGTCGAGGGAGAGGCGGCTACAATGAGCAGTTCTTC.

The rearrangement links TRBV9 to TRBJ2-3, with 9 bases aligning to TRBD2. Germline V gene lookup returns CDR1 SGDLS and CDR2 YYNGEE. The CDR3 runs 15 residues. With V trimmed by 2 bases and J by 0 bases, 1 base remained unmatched. CDR3 region: CASSVGLASTDTQYF. The CDR3 nucleotides are TGTGCCAGCAGCGTCGGACTAGCGAGCACAGATACGCAGTATTTT.

The V gene is TRBV6-1, the J gene TRBJ1-5; 7 bases are shared with TRBD1. The CDR3 extends over 15 amino acids. Per the germline V gene, CDR1 is MNHNS and CDR2 is SASEGT. The V gene end was trimmed by 6 bases and the J gene end by 0 bases; junction bases not matched to a gene: 5. The CDR3 region has the DNA TGTGCCAGCAGGCGGGGACAGCTTAGCAATCAGCCCCAGCATTTT. Its translation: CASRRGQLSNQPQHF.

This chain joins TRBV5-4 and TRBJ2-1; 12 bases fit TRBD2. With 3 bases clipped from V and 9 bases from J, the junction kept 13 bases outside the gene matches. The CDR3 has 17 residues. In germline, CDR1 is SGHNT, CDR2 YYREEE (reference sequence). CDR3 amino acids: CASSSPGASGRALEQFF. The CDR3 region has the DNA TGTGCCAGCAGCTCCCCTGGGGCTAGCGGGAGGGCCCTTGAGCAGTTCTTC.

The genes are TRBV7-6 and TRBJ2-6; D call uncertain. Germline lookup yields CDR1 SGHVS and CDR2 FNYEAQ. The ends were cut back, 10 bases at V and 3 bases at J, with 13 bases in the middle. This CDR3 has 14 residues. CDR3 region: CATSSNLGANVLTF. DNA of the CDR3: TGTGCCACCTCATCCAACCTTGGGGCCAACGTCCTGACTTTC. The full variable domain, completed using reference TRBV7-6 and TRBJ2-6, is GAGVSQSPRYKVTKRGQDVALRCDPISGHVSLYWYRQALGQGPEFLTYFNYEAQQDKSGLPNDRFSAERPEGSISTLTIQRTEQRDSAMYRCATSSNLGANVLTFGAGSRLTVL.

This clone occurred a few times. The V gene is TRBV11-2, the J gene TRBJ2-1; D uncertain. V lost 6 bases, J lost 8 bases, and 11 bases lay in between. Germline V gives CDR1 SGHAT, CDR2 FQNNGV. The CDR3 totals 12 residues. The CDR3 loop is CASRRMGYEQFF. The CDR3 nucleotides are TGTGCCAGCAGACGAATGGGGTATGAGCAGTTCTTC.

The chain recombines TRBV4-1 with TRBJ2-7, with D possibly TRBD2 on 6 matching bases. This CDR3 contains 12 residues. Looked up from germline, CDR1 is MGHRA and CDR2 is YSYEKL. V was shortened by 2 bases and J by 9 bases, with 11 bases between the two germline ends. CDR3 DNA sequence: TGCGCCAGCAGCCAAACCGGGGGTGGGCAGTACTTC. Its translation: CASSQTGGGQYF.

The V call is TRBV25-1, the J call TRBJ2-7, with a tentative D call TRBD1 (6 bases). This CDR3 has 12 residues. From germline, CDR1 is MGHDK and CDR2 SYGVNS. The V and J ends lost 6 bases and 5 bases respectively, with 11 bases between them. The chain's CDR3 is CASSQTGNEQYF. CDR3 nucleotides: TGTGCCAGCAGCCAAACAGGGAACGAGCAGTACTTC.

This clone was found a few times. The V gene is TRBV5-1, the J gene TRBJ2-2; perhaps TRBD2 as D (6 bases). CDR3 length equals 15 residues. Trimming left V 7 bases short and J 4 bases short, with 17 bases between. Germline V gene data show CDR1 as SGHRS and CDR2 as YFSETQ. The CDR3 is CASGLPGLTTGELFF. CDR3 nucleotides: TGCGCCAGCGGACTCCCGGGACTGACCACCGGGGAGCTGTTTTTT.

V and J are TRBV11-3 and TRBJ2-7, with 8 bases aligning to TRBD2. There are 14 residues in the CDR3. The V gene's germline CDR1 is SGHNT and CDR2 YENEEA. V dropped 5 bases and J dropped 5; count of bases not matched to a gene: 8. CDR3 sequence reads: CASSKGLESNEQYF. CDR3 nucleotide sequence: TGTGCCAGCAGCAAGGGACTAGAGTCGAACGAGCAGTACTTC.

V and J are TRBV6-1 and TRBJ1-1, with 7 bases fitting TRBD1. The CDR3 is made up of 15 amino acids. Trimming removed 3 bases from V and 1 base from J; junction bases left unmatched: 5. Germline CDR1 and CDR2: MNHNS and SASEGT. For the CDR3, the DNA is TGTGCCAGCAGTGAGGCGGGACAGACGAACACTGAAGCTTTCTTT. Encoded protein: CASSEAGQTNTEAFF.

For the CDR3, the DNA is TGTGCCAGCAGCCCCCGGGATTTTCATACGCAGTATTTT. Encoded protein: CASSPRDFHTQYF. The rearrangement joins TRBV5-6 to TRBJ2-3, with D possibly matching TRBD2 (5 bases). The CDR3 runs 13 residues. Trimming stripped 4 bases from V and 7 bases from J, with 13 bases between. CDR1 and CDR2 (germline): SGHDT, YYEEEE.

This clone has only a few counts. J is TRBJ2-5 and V is TRBV29-1, with TRBD1 identical over 8 bases. Unmatched junction bases numbered 9, after V lost 8 bases and J lost 7 bases. This CDR3 contains 12 residues. CDR1 is SQVTM, CDR2 ANQGSEA, per germline. This CDR3 reads CSSGQGLGTQYF. CDR3 coding DNA: TGCAGCTCAGGACAGGGTTTAGGGACCCAGTACTTC.